This T cell receptor beta chain was found in a study of T cell responses to AZD1222 COVID-19 vaccine (dated by TCRdb to the early 2020s). Context from the whole study: A total of under 250 trial participants underwent TCR sequencing, of whom about 210 had received two doses of AZD1222 and some 26 had received two doses of the MenACWY control vaccine. Trial participants were enrolled by age into subgroups of 18-55, 56-69 and 70-plus years, and around 150, 29 and 61 TCR-sequenced participants, respectively, were included in these subgroups. Study-wide conclusions, independent of this receptor: Conclusions about previously exposed vaccinees are limited, since just five or six AZD1222 recipients were seropositive for SARS-CoV-2 at baseline. Because no samples from the day 14 peak response were available, repertoires could be characterized only after the peak T cell response. In the small 56-69-year group, the increase in depth fell short of significance, most likely because of low power. A significant rise in spike-specific TCR breadth and depth was observed after two AZD1222 doses relative to day 0 and relative to MenACWY recipients. Reportedly, almost half of the unique spike-specific TCRs recognized epitopes lying outside the regions that are mutated in the B.1.351 and B.1.1.7 variants. The vaccine-associated CD4 TCRs covered the entire spike protein, and the dominant responses fell in regions 160-218 and 743-854. Participants were mostly white British, with more females than males. The authors suggested clonal diversity may have been underestimated.

Measured from the cysteine to the phenylalanine, the CDR3 is 15 residues long. Of all the DNA, just the CDR3 is kept, 45 bases in frame from base 1. The V end loses 3 bases and the J end loses 0 bases, and a stretch of 11 bases separates them. CDR1 and CDR2 are read off the germline V gene as SGHTA and FQGNSA. The CDR3 regions of human TCRbeta chains were analyzed by immunosequencing. For the original study's pipeline: Repertoire TCRs were matched against a reference library of SARS-CoV-2-specific TCRs generated with the MIRA antigen-specificity platform. Breadth meant the fraction of unique TCRs that were SARS-CoV-2-associated, whereas depth meant the fraction of total T cells that were SARS-CoV-2-associated. Using the MIRA data, each spike-specific TCR was mapped to the spike region that the TCR reacts to and placed in a CD4 or CD8 class. Log10-transformed breadth and depth values were compared by one-way ANOVA with Sidak's multiple comparisons tests. TCRdb retrieved this table from immuneACCESS and kept in-frame rearrangements only. Not all clones are present; in checked studies, unresolved V genes account for under half, and no reason is known for the remainder. That table is the source of V, J and clone size, and D and trimming were worked out from the DNA. This sample holds fewer than 110,000 clones; 80% to 95% were observed only once. The leading ten clones occupy approximately 8.9% of the sample.

About this clone itself: The antigen it binds to is not known. No much larger clone is present one base from it, and per-base qualities are unavailable.

Explained via the paper, the time point label denotes: about 28 days (+/-7) after the second vaccine dose. AZD1222 recipients whose second dose came at about 4 weeks and those whose second dose came at about 12 weeks were combined into one group, since spike-specific TCR depth and breadth did not differ between the two schedules. Vaccinee samples were obtained from the UK trials COV001 and COV002, which included a single-blind randomized controlled phase 2/3 trial of AZD1222 (ChAdOx1 nCoV-19) in healthy adults. For TCRbeta chain sequencing, PBMC samples from trial participants were taken at day 0 and at day 28 after the second dose.

The TCR comes from an adult who received the AZD1222 COVID-19 vaccine. The rearranged segments are TRBV7-2 and TRBJ1-2; perhaps TRBD1 is the D gene, with 6 bases matching. Sequences were derived from peripheral blood, sampled 28 days after the second AZD1222 dose. Read as DNA, the sequence is TGTGCCAGCAGCTTTTCTGGACAGTCTAACTATGGCTACACCTTC. Protein translation: CASSFSGQSNYGYTF.